The 5 T cell receptor beta chains listed next were all sequenced from one sample in a study of cytomegalovirus exposure and HLA in healthy donors. Both 60 Vbeta primers and 13 Jbeta primers went into the PCR. Generated by immunoSEQ multiplex PCR, the TCRdb table keeps only in-frame clones and is missing some. The data hold some 170,000 clones, with about 69% observed a single time. The material sequenced was PBMCs. These receptors all come from a male donor in good health and CMV-seronegative.

The chain couples TRBV4-2 to TRBJ1-4; perhaps TRBD1 as D (5 bases). The germline gives CDR1 LGHNA, CDR2 YNFKEQ. The V and J ends lost 0 bases and 5 bases respectively, with 10 bases between them. This CDR3 has 15 amino acids. CDR3 nucleotide sequence: TGTGCCAGCAGCCAAGATGCGGGGCGGAATGAAAAACTGTTTTTT. Its translation: CASSQDAGRNEKLFF.

A remark on this clone: The same CDR3 also results from other DNA sequences found in this sample. CDR3 nucleotides: TGTGCCAGCAGCTACTTAAGTCAGCCCCAGCATTTT. Translated, it gives CASSYLSQPQHF. V usage is TRBV28 and J usage is TRBJ1-5; D gene uncertain. Trimming pared 6 bases from V and 6 bases from J, leaving 9 bases between. The CDR3 is 12 residues long. From germline, CDR1 is MDHEN and CDR2 SYDVKM.

This clone came up once. V gene TRBV30 combines with J gene TRBJ1-4; the D gene is possibly TRBD1 (6 bases). The CDR3 contains 14 residues. Trimming removed 1 base from V and 7 bases from J, with 13 bases in between. Germline V CDR1 and CDR2: GTSNPN, SVGIG (reference sequence). Here the CDR3 reads CAWSGGRLGEKLFF. DNA of the CDR3: TGTGCCTGGAGTGGGGGGCGATTGGGTGAAAAACTGTTTTTT.

This clone came up a few times. The chain couples TRBV6-5 to TRBJ1-1, with 7 nucleotides matching TRBD1. V dropped 6 bases and J dropped 2; count of bases not matched to a gene: 9. Germline V gives CDR1 MNHEY, CDR2 SVGAGI. The CDR3 consists of 15 residues. The CDR3 region has the DNA TGTGCCAGCAGGCCCTTCCAGGGGGTCAACACTGAAGCTTTCTTT. Its translation: CASRPFQGVNTEAFF.

This chain connects TRBV5-1 to TRBJ1-1; a weak D match, TRBD1 (6 bases). CDR1 SGHRS and CDR2 YFSETQ come from the germline V gene. V was cut by 4 bases and J by 1 base, with 17 bases left in between. CDR3 length equals 16 residues. DNA for the CDR3: TGCGCCAGCAGCCCTACCGGGGGGGGCCCGAACACTGAAGCTTTCTTT. It encodes CASSPTGGGPNTEAFF. Supplemented by reference TRBV5-1 and TRBJ1-1, the full variable domain reads KAGVTQTPRYLIKTRGQQVTLSCSPISGHRSVSWYQQTPGQGLQFLFEYFSETQRNKGNFPGRFSGRQFSNSRSEMNVSTLELGDSALYLCASSPTGGGPNTEAFFGQGTRLTVV.